This TCR beta chain was sequenced in a study of blood T cell repertoires in COVID-19. Trimming cost V 7 bases and J 2 bases, with 9 bases left between them. The CDR3 has 12 residues. Germline CDR1 SNHLY, CDR2 FYNNEI. In this sample, this clone turned up once. Profiled with immunoSEQ multiplex PCR; TCRdb holds only in-frame clones, not every one. The sample carries about 90,000 clones, approximately 90% recorded once. The chain links TRBV2 to TRBJ2-7, with D perhaps TRBD2 (5 bases). The sample consisted of peripheral blood. The clonotype comes from a human donor with active COVID-19. The donor label of this sample is uncertain. The CDR3 DNA is TGTGCCAGCATGGTGAGGGCCTACGAGCAGTACTTC. It translates to CASMVRAYEQYF.